One sample yielded the 8 T cell receptor beta chains listed below, sequenced in a study of identical twins. MiXCR was run by TCRdb on the 5' RACE reads, yielding one entry per CDR3 protein. The sample shows approximately 630,000 distinct CDR3 sequences, just over 7% of them seen only once. These same records also appear under a second study, on yellow fever vaccine responses in identical twins.

Sequenced material: PBMCs. These receptors all stem from a woman aged 18-30 years in good health.

The chain carries TRBV12-3 or TRBV12-4 and TRBJ2-2, with D possibly matching TRBD2 (5 bases). CDR3 length: 14 residues. Trimming shortened V by 2 bases and J by 5 bases, and 9 bases separated the two germline ends. This CDR3 is CASSLRSGTGELFF. The CDR3, as DNA: TGTGCCAGCAGTTTACGGTCGGGGACCGGGGAGCTGTTTTTT.

This clonotype was seen many times. V usage is TRBV12-3 or TRBV12-4 and J usage is TRBJ2-7, with D uncertain. V lost 5 bases, J lost 5 bases, and 7 bases lay in between. The CDR3 is made up of 11 amino acids. The CDR3 loop is CASSPRHEQYF. CDR3 nucleotide sequence: TGTGCCAGCAGTCCCCGTCACGAGCAGTACTTC.

This clonotype has only a few counts. The chain recombines TRBV7-2 with TRBJ2-3; 11 bases fit TRBD2. V lost 4 bases and J lost 7; bases outside the gene matches: 10. Germline V gene data show CDR1 as SGHTA and CDR2 as FQGNSA. CDR3 length: 16 amino acids. CDR3 DNA sequence: TGTGCCAGCAGCTCCGGAGTAGCGGGAGGGGCGAATACGCAGTATTTT. It translates to CASSSGVAGGANTQYF.

This clonotype came up a few times. The chain is built from TRBV15 and TRBJ2-7, with D possibly being TRBD1 or TRBD2 (5 bases each). CDR1 is LNHNV, CDR2 YYDKDF, per germline (reference sequence). The V gene lost 2 bases and the J gene lost 7 bases, with 15 bases spanning the gap. The CDR3 is made up of 14 amino acids. The CDR3 reads CATSRPLGVGEQYF. CDR3 nucleotides: TGTGCCACCAGCAGACCCCTGGGGGTGGGGGAGCAGTACTTC.

This clonotype was counted a few times. This chain connects TRBV29-1 to TRBJ2-1; the match to TRBD2 covers 9 bases. V was pared by 3 bases and J by 6 bases, with 9 bases of the junction left unmatched. This CDR3 region has 15 residues. Germline V CDR1 and CDR2: SQVTM, ANQGSEA. CDR3 sequence reads: CSVDLGAGGPNEQFF. The DNA of the CDR3 is TGCAGCGTTGACCTTGGGGCGGGGGGGCCCAATGAGCAGTTCTTC.

This clonotype was seen repeatedly, ten times or more. The chain has TRBV10-3 and TRBJ2-3, with 12 bases identical to TRBD2. The CDR3 is 16 residues long. Trimming took 4 bases from V and 6 from J; bases not matched to a gene: 8. The germline V gene has CDR1 ENHRY and CDR2 SYGVKD. The CDR3 reads CAISARTSGGRDTQYF. CDR3 DNA sequence: TGTGCCATCAGTGCGAGAACTAGCGGGGGGCGCGATACGCAGTATTTT.

The genes are TRBV15 and TRBJ2-7, with 8 nucleotides matching TRBD1. Germline CDR1 is LNHNV and CDR2 is YYDKDF (reference sequence). The CDR3 totals 14 residues. The V and J ends lost 0 bases and 6 bases, in that order; junction bases with no gene match: 4. The DNA for the CDR3 is TGTGCCACCAGCAGAGACGGGACAGGAAGCGAGCAGTACTTC. Protein: CATSRDGTGSEQYF. Drawing the rest from reference TRBV15 and TRBJ2-7, the complete variable domain is DAMVIQNPRYQVTQFGKPVTLSCSQTLNHNVMYWYQQKSSQAPKLLFHYYDKDFNNEADTPDNFQSRRPNTSFCFLDIRSPGLGDTAMYLCATSRDGTGSEQYFGPGTRLTVT.

The chain is built from TRBV28 and TRBJ2-1; D not resolved. V was clipped by 3 bases and J by 0 bases, with 12 bases between them. Germline assignment: CDR1 MDHEN and CDR2 SYDVKM. This CDR3 comprises 16 residues. The CDR3 protein is CASSFYHRASYNEQFF. The CDR3 coding sequence is TGTGCCAGCAGTTTTTACCACCGGGCCTCCTACAATGAGCAGTTCTTC.